The present entry profiles one T cell receptor beta chain with its context. The antigen is unknown. Time point given: patch test 3, about 24 weeks after DPC sensitization. Treatment specified: therapeutic diphenylcyclopropenone sensitization with weekly scalp DPC. V dropped 6 bases and J dropped 5 bases, with 17 bases sitting between them. The V gene's germline CDR1 is ENHRY and CDR2 SYGVKD. There are 14 residues in the CDR3. The library tagged individual cDNA molecules with unique molecular identifiers. TCRdb re-derived calls from the RACE reads in MiXCR, one entry per CDR3 protein. The sample has some 180,000 distinct CDR3 sequences; under 30% are singletons. The data originate from a study of human T cells and chemical hapten exposure. Study at large: Read at 6 days, the patch tests placed 0.01% DPC on the upper back.

Study-wide points: Patch test score rose with PT1 expanded TCR count, significant at thresholds 8, 16 and 32, not 4.

Sequenced material: whole blood, taken in connection with sensitization to the hapten diphenylcyclopropenone (DPC). J is TRBJ2-7 and V is TRBV10-3, with a tentative D call TRBD1 (8 bases). This TCR came from a woman aged 40 to 50 with alopecia areata. Some clones in this sample may be carry-over from other donors' samples. DNA of the CDR3: TGTGCCATCAGGACGACAGGGGAGGGCCACGAGCAGTACTTC. Translation: CAIRTTGEGHEQYF.